Presented here are 28 T cell receptor beta chains from one specimen sequenced in a study of TIL therapy for anti-PD-1-resistant metastatic lung cancer. Sequencing used immunoSEQ v3. Repertoires were generated with immunoSEQ multiplex PCR, while TCRdb's copy carries only in-frame clones and drops some. Here the sample spans about 60,000 clones, about 69% being singletons. Time point denoted: pre-treatment sample, taken before nivolumab and TIL therapy. Source: blood, taken at baseline. The receptors stem from a person between 25 and 79 years old with non-small cell lung cancer.

This sequence joins TRBV6-6 and TRBJ1-1; 8 nucleotides align to TRBD1. The J segment lost 0 bases and the V segment lost 5 bases, leaving 5 bases of the junction unmatched. Germline CDR1 and CDR2: MNHNY and SVGAGI (reference sequence). The CDR3 covers 15 residues. CDR3 amino acids: CASSQRTGLNTEAFF. CDR3 coding DNA: TGTGCCAGCAGTCAGAGGACAGGGCTGAACACTGAAGCTTTCTTT.

This clone was detected once. V and J are TRBV7-3 and TRBJ2-7, with 8 positions matching TRBD1. CDR3 length: 16 residues. CDR1 SGHTA and CDR2 FQGTGA come from the germline V gene. V lost 2 bases to trimming and J lost 2 bases; unmatched junction nucleotides: 8. The CDR3 sequence is CASSLVSRTGPYEQYF. CDR3 coding DNA: TGTGCCAGCAGCTTAGTGAGTAGGACAGGGCCCTACGAGCAGTACTTC.

CDR3 loop: CASNYFGTDTQYF. CDR3 in DNA: TGCGCCAGCAATTACTTCGGCACAGATACGCAGTATTTT. V gene TRBV5-1 combines with J gene TRBJ2-3; D is uncertain. The CDR3 length is 13 residues. Germline-derived CDR1 and CDR2 are SGHRS and YFSETQ. V lost 6 bases, J lost 1 base, and 9 bases lay in between.

The rearrangement joins TRBV29-1 to TRBJ2-5; D remains ambiguous. From germline, CDR1 is SQVTM and CDR2 ANQGSEA. This CDR3 has 13 amino acids. The V and J ends lost 4 bases and 2 bases respectively, with 11 bases between them. The CDR3: CSVVEPAQETQYF. In DNA, the CDR3 is TGCAGCGTTGTTGAGCCAGCTCAAGAGACCCAGTACTTC.

This clone was seen more than once but under ten times. The V gene is TRBV28, the J gene TRBJ1-1, with D uncertain. CDR3 length: 12 residues. V lost 1 base to trimming and J lost 7 bases, with 7 bases between them. Germline lookup yields CDR1 MDHEN and CDR2 SYDVKM. The CDR3 nucleotides are TGTGCCAGCAGTTTATTGGTCGGTGAAGCTTTCTTT. It encodes CASSLLVGEAFF.

This clone was observed a handful of times. The genes are TRBV7-8 and TRBJ2-1; 7 bases align to TRBD2. CDR1 and CDR2 (germline): SGHVS, FQNEAQ. After removal of 2 bases from V and 4 bases from J, the junction contained 5 bases not matched to a gene. The CDR3 is 15 residues long. The CDR3 protein is CASSLLGGPYNEQFF. CDR3 DNA sequence: TGTGCCAGCAGCTTACTGGGAGGGCCTTACAATGAGCAGTTCTTC.

This rearrangement joins TRBV27 to TRBJ1-3, with 9 bases fitting TRBD1. CDR3 size: 15 residues. CDR1 is MNHEY, CDR2 SMNVEV, per germline (reference sequence). The V segment lost 5 bases and the J segment 4 bases; nucleotides outside the gene matches: 6. In nucleotides, the CDR3 is TGTGCCAGCAGTCTAAACAGGGGGCACGGAAACACCATATATTTT. This encodes CASSLNRGHGNTIYF.

The genes are TRBV7-2 and TRBJ1-5, with TRBD1 identical over 7 bases. V lost 3 bases to trimming and J lost 5 bases; unmatched junction nucleotides: 4. The V gene's germline CDR1 is SGHTA and CDR2 FQGNSA. This CDR3 spans 14 amino acids. CDR3 residues: CASSLGQTYQPQHF. CDR3 in DNA: TGTGCCAGCAGCTTGGGACAGACTTATCAGCCCCAGCATTTT.

V is TRBV5-4 and J is TRBJ2-7, with D unclear. Trimming cost V 7 bases and J 0 bases, with 17 bases left between them. The CDR3 covers 15 residues. CDR1 SGHNT and CDR2 YYREEE come from the germline V gene (reference sequence). This chain's CDR3 is CASQKGGVSSYEQYF. The CDR3 DNA follows: TGTGCCAGCCAAAAGGGTGGGGTAAGCTCCTACGAGCAGTACTTC.

This clone was found once. V usage is TRBV6-5 and J usage is TRBJ1-1; D is unresolved. Trimming stripped 1 base from V and 3 bases from J, with 9 bases between. The CDR3 totals 14 residues. CDR1 and CDR2 from the germline V gene are MNHEY and SVGAGI. As DNA, the CDR3 is TGTGCCAGCAGTTACTACGGAACTGACACTGAAGCTTTCTTT. This encodes CASSYYGTDTEAFF.

J is TRBJ2-3 and V is TRBV6-6; D gene unclear. Trimming left V 7 bases short and J 3 bases short, with 5 bases between. Germline CDR1 reads MNHNY; CDR2 reads SVGAGI (reference sequence). The CDR3 length is 11 residues. As DNA, the CDR3 is TGTGCCAGCACCCAAACAGATACGCAGTATTTT. It is translated as CASTQTDTQYF.

The CDR3, as DNA: TGCGCCAGCAGCCATCCCGGGACACGGCAAGAGACCCAGTACTTC. Translated: CASSHPGTRQETQYF. The V gene is TRBV4-1, the J gene TRBJ2-5; tentative D call: TRBD1 (6 bases). The V gene's germline CDR1 is MGHRA and CDR2 YSYEKL. The CDR3 spans 15 residues. V was clipped by 3 bases and J by 2 bases, with 13 bases between them.

The genes are TRBV19 and TRBJ1-2; D not resolved. This CDR3 is built from 15 residues. In germline, CDR1 is LNHDA, CDR2 SQIVND (reference sequence). Trimming removed 3 bases from V and 1 base from J, with 12 bases in between. The CDR3 DNA is TGTGCCAGTAGTATCCGACACCTTTTTAACTATGGCTACACCTTC. Translating it yields CASSIRHLFNYGYTF.

The chain couples TRBV7-9 to TRBJ1-3; D uncertain. Germline loops: CDR1 SEHNR, CDR2 FQNEAQ (reference sequence). The CDR3 is 13 residues long. Trimming took 5 bases from V and 0 from J, leaving 5 bases between them. The CDR3 spells CASSKSSGNTIYF. The CDR3 bases are TGTGCCAGCAGCAAGAGCTCTGGAAACACCATATATTTT.

The V call is TRBV18, the J call TRBJ1-5; perhaps TRBD1 as D (5 bases). The germline V gene encodes CDR1 KGHSH and CDR2 LQKENI. Trimming pared 3 bases from V and 0 bases from J, leaving 9 bases between. The CDR3 sequence is 15 residues long. CDR3 nucleotide sequence: TGTGCCAGCTCACCTCAGGGACTTAGCAATCAGCCCCAGCATTTT. Translating gives CASSPQGLSNQPQHF. The entire variable domain, with the rest obtained from reference TRBV18 and TRBJ1-5, is as follows: NAGVMQNPRHLVRRRGQEARLRCSPMKGHSHVYWYRQLPEEGLKFMVYLQKENIIDESGMPKERFSAEFPKEGPSILRIQQVVRGDSAAYFCASSPQGLSNQPQHFGDGTRLSIL.

The CDR3 region has the DNA TGCGCCAGCAGCTTGATGGCTGCAGAGACTAACTATGGCTACACCTTC. This translates into CASSLMAAETNYGYTF. V gene TRBV5-1 combines with J gene TRBJ1-2; D call uncertain. Germline V gene sequence: CDR1 SGHRS, CDR2 YFSETQ. The CDR3 loop spans 16 amino acids. V was clipped by 1 base and J by 0 bases, with 13 bases between them.

This clone was seen a handful of times. The chain combines TRBV5-4 with TRBJ2-2; D call uncertain. Germline CDR1 reads SGHNT; CDR2 reads YYREEE (reference sequence). CDR3 length: 16 amino acids. Trimming removed 0 bases from V and 1 base from J, with 10 bases in between. CDR3 amino acids: CASSLGDSRNTGELFF. The CDR3 DNA follows: TGTGCCAGCAGCTTGGGTGACTCTCGGAACACCGGGGAGCTGTTTTTT.

This clone was observed a few times. The CDR3 spells CASRLAGDLLNEQYF. CDR3 bases: TGCGCCAGCAGGTTAGCGGGTGATCTACTAAACGAGCAGTACTTC. The chain has TRBV5-1 and TRBJ2-7; TRBD2 aligns across 7 bases. There are 15 residues in the CDR3. Germline V lookup: CDR1 SGHRS, CDR2 YFSETQ. Germline trimming cut 5 bases from V and 5 bases from J; bases unmatched to any gene: 13. The full variable domain, rest sourced from reference TRBV5-1 and TRBJ2-7, is KAGVTQTPRYLIKTRGQQVTLSCSPISGHRSVSWYQQTPGQGLQFLFEYFSETQRNKGNFPGRFSGRQFSNSRSEMNVSTLELGDSALYLCASRLAGDLLNEQYFGPGTRLTVT.

The chain uses TRBV11-2 and TRBJ1-1, with D perhaps matching TRBD1 (6 bases). This CDR3 comprises 13 residues. V lost 3 bases and J 7 bases, leaving 12 bases between the germline ends. Germline-derived CDR1 and CDR2 are SGHAT and FQNNGV. The chain's CDR3 is CASSFSGQFEAFF. The DNA for the CDR3 is TGTGCCAGCAGCTTCTCCGGACAGTTTGAAGCTTTCTTT. The full variable domain, rest sourced from reference TRBV11-2 and TRBJ1-1, is EAGVAQSPRYKIIEKRQSVAFWCNPISGHATLYWYQQILGQGPKLLIQFQNNGVVDDSQLPKDRFSAERLKGVDSTLKIQPAKLEDSAVYLCASSFSGQFEAFFGQGTRLTVV.

This clone turned up a few times. The chain couples TRBV5-1 to TRBJ2-5; D is unclear. Trimming removed 0 bases at V and 2 bases at J, with 8 bases between. CDR1 and CDR2 (germline): SGHRS, YFSETQ. The CDR3 is made up of 14 amino acids. CDR3 DNA: TGCGCCAGCAGCTTGGAGCGCAGGCAAGAGACCCAGTACTTC. It codes for CASSLERRQETQYF.

The chain joins TRBV5-1 to TRBJ2-5, with D tentatively TRBD1 (5 bases). This CDR3 is 13 amino acids long. Between the trimmed V and J ends, which lost 3 bases and 5 bases, there was a span of 11 bases. CDR1 SGHRS and CDR2 YFSETQ come from the germline V gene. The CDR3 region has the DNA TGCGCCAGCAGCTCAGGGATTGGGGAGACCCAGTACTTC. Protein product: CASSSGIGETQYF.

This clone was counted between two and nine times. The chain links TRBV5-1 to TRBJ1-2, with D possibly matching TRBD1 (6 bases). This CDR3 is 14 amino acids long. Germline V gene sequence: CDR1 SGHRS, CDR2 YFSETQ. V lost 5 bases and J lost 1, with 12 bases in between. The CDR3 bases are TGCGCCAGCAGGGCAGGGGTTGGTAACTATGGCTACACCTTC. Its translation: CASRAGVGNYGYTF.

By sample fraction, this clone is medium-sized. V and J are TRBV9 and TRBJ1-3, with TRBD1 as a possible D gene (5 bases). The CDR3 spans 17 residues. Trimming pared 4 bases from V and 0 bases from J, leaving 17 bases between. Germline V gives CDR1 SGDLS, CDR2 YYNGEE. Written as DNA, the CDR3 is TGTGCCAGCAGCCCTTTGGGGGGGGTCAACTCTGGAAACACCATATATTTT. Its protein is CASSPLGGVNSGNTIYF.

This clone was counted only a few times. The J gene is TRBJ1-5, the V gene TRBV19; D remains ambiguous. Germline loops: CDR1 LNHDA, CDR2 SQIVND (reference sequence). With 5 bases removed from V and 5 bases from J, the gap between germline ends came to 10 bases. CDR3 length: 13 amino acids. The CDR3 sequence: CASSFESYQPQHF. Written as DNA, the CDR3 is TGTGCCAGTAGTTTCGAGAGTTATCAGCCCCAGCATTTT.

The rearrangement links TRBV6-5 to TRBJ1-6; perhaps TRBD1 as D (5 bases). Trimming took off 4 bases at V and 7 bases at J, with 11 bases between the two ends. The CDR3 runs to 14 residues. Germline assignment: CDR1 MNHEY and CDR2 SVGAGI. The CDR3 loop reads CASSLGQGNSPLHF. CDR3 coding DNA: TGTGCCAGCAGTTTAGGGCAGGGAAATTCACCCCTCCACTTT.

V is TRBV5-1 and J is TRBJ1-6; tentatively, D is TRBD1 (6 bases). The CDR3 sequence is 15 residues long. V lost 4 bases, J lost 5 bases, and 13 bases lay in between. Per germline, CDR1 SGHRS and CDR2 YFSETQ. The CDR3 loop is CASSVKGGDNSPLHF. The CDR3 nucleotides read TGCGCCAGCAGCGTCAAGGGGGGAGATAATTCACCCCTCCACTTT.

The V and J genes are TRBV4-2 and TRBJ1-4; tentatively, D is TRBD1 (6 bases). The V end was cut by 0 bases, the J end by 0 bases, with 14 bases between. This CDR3 comprises 18 residues. The germline V gene has CDR1 LGHNA and CDR2 YNFKEQ. Written as DNA, the CDR3 is TGTGCCAGCAGCCAAGAGGACAGCAAACTTGCAACTAATGAAAAACTGTTTTTT. This sequence encodes CASSQEDSKLATNEKLFF.

The chain links TRBV7-2 to TRBJ1-2, with a weak D call TRBD1 (6 bases). The CDR3 has 14 residues. CDR1 and CDR2 from the germline V gene are SGHTA and FQGNSA. V was clipped by 3 bases and J by 1 base, with 9 bases between them. This chain's CDR3 is CASSLRDINYGYTF. In nucleotides, the CDR3 is TGTGCCAGCAGCTTGCGGGACATTAACTATGGCTACACCTTC.